Listed here is a single T cell receptor (beta chain). Its antigen is unknown. The PCR was carried out with 60 Vbeta primers and 13 Jbeta primers. Libraries were prepared by immunoSEQ multiplex PCR; TCRdb keeps only in-frame clonotypes and omits some of them. Here the sample spans 100,000 or so clones, approximately 82% being singletons. The sample comes from a study of cytomegalovirus exposure and HLA in healthy donors. CDR3 length equals 18 residues. CDR1 and CDR2 from the germline V gene are MGHRA and YSYEKL. V lost 0 bases, J lost 3 bases, and 18 bases lay in between. Study-wide findings and caveats: Beyond CMV serostatus, there was no information to go on about immune exposure.

Material for sequencing was PBMCs. The V gene is TRBV4-1, the J gene TRBJ1-5, with D tentatively TRBD1 (5 bases). This sequence was found in a woman between 18 and 29 years old in good health and CMV-seronegative. This CDR3 reads CASSQEWGLRETNQPQHF. Here the CDR3 DNA reads TGCGCCAGCAGCCAAGAATGGGGCCTCAGGGAAACCAATCAGCCCCAGCATTTT.